This entry describes one TCR beta chain. As yet, its antigen is unknown. The source of the sample is a study of blood T cells in healthy people across ages. Study observations and caveats: Donor CMV infection status was unknown, possibly confounding age-related changes in expanded clonotypes. In older individuals, TCR beta diversity per million T cells was lower, falling roughly linearly with age.

V was clipped by 2 bases and J by 8 bases, with 7 bases between them. The germline CDR1 and CDR2 sequences are MNHNS and SASEGT. The CDR3 covers 12 residues. Next came a second PCR, run for roughly 7 to 12 cycles, which used a sample-barcoded 5' primer along with a J-beta primer mix. The template-switch adaptor, which had 12 random nucleotides, put a tag on each cDNA molecule. TCRdb reanalysed the 5' RACE reads using MiXCR and keeps one entry per CDR3 protein. Here the sample spans 850,000 to 1,000,000 distinct CDR3 sequences, roughly half being singletons. Healthy Caucasians from Russia aged roughly 6 to 100 served as donors.

Input material: blood. This receptor was obtained from a woman in her sixties or seventies in good health. The chain combines TRBV6-1 with TRBJ2-1; no reliable D call. The DNA of the CDR3 is TGTGCCAGCAGTGAAATCCGTGATGAGCAGTTCTTC. This codes for CASSEIRDEQFF.